Included here is one T cell receptor (beta chain) sequence, with context. This specimen belongs to a study of blood T cell repertoires in COVID-19. Study context: COVID-19 samples, acute and convalescent, were from the United States, Italy and Spain. T cells, B-cell-depleted T cells, or PBMCs supplied cDNA or gDNA.

Authors' processing steps: Nucleated cell counts were estimated from reference gene primer amplification. Measured with immunoSEQ multiplex PCR; TCRdb has only the in-frame clones, and not every one. V, J and clone size reflect that table, while D and trimming were determined from the DNA. The sample lists about 170,000 clones, approximately 87% occurring once. The sample was peripheral blood. The receptor was isolated from a woman aged 60-70 years with COVID-19, enrolled during active disease.

The CDR3 loop reads CASSFVSDTQYF. The DNA of the CDR3 is TGTGCCAGCAGCTTTGTCTCGGATACGCAGTATTTT. V and J are TRBV5-4 and TRBJ2-3; D uncertain. This CDR3 region has 12 residues. In germline, CDR1 is SGHNT, CDR2 YYREEE (reference sequence). V shed 2 bases and J shed 6 bases, with 7 bases lying between them. The variable domain in full, completed from reference TRBV5-4 and TRBJ2-3, reads ETGVTQSPTHLIKTRGQQVTLRCSSQSGHNTVSWYQQALGQGPQFIFQYYREEENGRGNFPPRFSGLQFPNYSSELNVNALELDDSALYLCASSFVSDTQYFGPGTRLTVL.